Listed below are T cell receptor beta chains from one sample, sequenced in a study of regulatory T cells in long-lasting Graves disease. TCRdb analysed the multiplex PCR reads with MiXCR anew, one entry per CDR3 protein. The data contain roughly 500,000 distinct CDR3 sequences, approximately 13% of them seen just once; the ten biggest clones take up roughly 10%. These data were also filed under a second study, of T cells in Graves' hyperthyroidism and ophthalmopathy.

This material consisted of peripheral blood mononuclear cells (PBMCs), taken at new diagnosis, from a patient treated with antithyroid drugs. The receptors shown here come from a man under 40 with Graves disease. The CDR3 runs from the conserved cysteine through the conserved F or W. A D gene is named only where the DNA matches it firmly. Size is stated for part of the rows, as once, few or many counts, or as a class when the clone is expanded.

abundance: many; d_gene: .; len: 14; j_gene: TRBJ1-1; v_gene: TRBV27; CDR3nt: TGTGCCAGCAGTTGGGTTTGGGAGGACACTGAAGCTTTCTTT; CDR3aa: CASSWVWEDTEAFF
abundance: many; d_gene: TRBD2; len: 15; j_gene: TRBJ2-1; v_gene: TRBV12-3/TRBV12-4; CDR3nt: TGTGCCAGCAGTTTCGGGGCTAGCGGTTACAATGAGCAGTTCTTC; CDR3aa: CASSFGASGYNEQFF
abundance: many; d_gene: TRBD2; len: 15; j_gene: TRBJ2-5; v_gene: TRBV11-2; CDR3nt: TGTGCCGCCGGGGAGGGAGCGGGAGCTGGAGAGACCCAGTACTTC; CDR3aa: CAAGEGAGAGETQYF
abundance: many; d_gene: TRBD2; len: 13; j_gene: TRBJ2-7; v_gene: TRBV27; CDR3nt: TGTGCCAGCAGTGAAGCGGGGCCCTACGAGCAGTACTTC; CDR3aa: CASSEAGPYEQYF
abundance: .; d_gene: .; len: 10; j_gene: TRBJ1-1; v_gene: TRBV29-1; CDR3nt: TGCAGCGCCGACTGGGGTGAAGCTTTCTTT; CDR3aa: CSADWGEAFF
abundance: many; d_gene: .; len: 9; j_gene: TRBJ2-7; v_gene: TRBV6-1; CDR3nt: TGCCAGAACCCCTACGAGCAGTACTTC; CDR3aa: CQNPYEQYF
abundance: .; d_gene: .; len: 13; j_gene: TRBJ2-7; v_gene: TRBV2; CDR3nt: TGTGCCAGCAGGGGTAGTAGATCCTACGAGCAGTACTTC; CDR3aa: CASRGSRSYEQYF
abundance: many; d_gene: TRBD1; len: 13; j_gene: TRBJ2-1; v_gene: TRBV10-1; CDR3nt: TGCGCCAGCAGCGGGACAGAAATCAATGAGCAGTTCTTC; CDR3aa: CASSGTEINEQFF
abundance: many; d_gene: .; len: 13; j_gene: TRBJ1-1; v_gene: TRBV7-9; CDR3nt: TGTGCCAGCAATAACGGCATGAACACTGAAGCTTTCTTT; CDR3aa: CASNNGMNTEAFF
abundance: few; d_gene: .; len: 13; j_gene: TRBJ1-5; v_gene: TRBV6-6; CDR3nt: TGTGCCAGCAGTTACTCGTTACGGCAGCCCCAGCATTTT; CDR3aa: CASSYSLRQPQHF
abundance: many; d_gene: TRBD2; len: 14; j_gene: TRBJ2-7; v_gene: TRBV29-1; CDR3nt: TGCAGCGCAAGACCCCTAGCGGGAGCGTCCGAGCAGTACTTC; CDR3aa: CSARPLAGASEQYF
abundance: many; d_gene: .; len: 13; j_gene: TRBJ1-1; v_gene: TRBV2; CDR3nt: TGTGCCAGCAAACCGGGACGGTTGACTGAAGCTTTCTTT; CDR3aa: CASKPGRLTEAFF
abundance: .; d_gene: TRBD2; len: 14; j_gene: TRBJ2-3; v_gene: TRBV7-2; CDR3nt: TGTGCCAGCAGTAGAGCGGGAGGCATAGATACGCAGTATTTT; CDR3aa: CASSRAGGIDTQYF